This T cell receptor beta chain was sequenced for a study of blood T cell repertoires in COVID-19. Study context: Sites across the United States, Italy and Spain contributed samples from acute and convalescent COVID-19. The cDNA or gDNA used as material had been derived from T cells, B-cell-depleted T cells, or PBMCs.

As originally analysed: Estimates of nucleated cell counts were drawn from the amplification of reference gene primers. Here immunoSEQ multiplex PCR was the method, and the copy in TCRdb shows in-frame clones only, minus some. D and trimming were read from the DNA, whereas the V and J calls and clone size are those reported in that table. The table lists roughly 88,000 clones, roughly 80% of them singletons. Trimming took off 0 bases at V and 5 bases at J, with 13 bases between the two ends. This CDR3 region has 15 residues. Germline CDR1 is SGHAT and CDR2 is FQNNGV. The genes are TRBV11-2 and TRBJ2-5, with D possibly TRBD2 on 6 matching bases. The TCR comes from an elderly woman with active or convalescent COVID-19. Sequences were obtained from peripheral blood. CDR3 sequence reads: CASSLDHGGMETQYF. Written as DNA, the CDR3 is TGTGCCAGCAGCTTAGATCACGGGGGTATGGAGACCCAGTACTTC.